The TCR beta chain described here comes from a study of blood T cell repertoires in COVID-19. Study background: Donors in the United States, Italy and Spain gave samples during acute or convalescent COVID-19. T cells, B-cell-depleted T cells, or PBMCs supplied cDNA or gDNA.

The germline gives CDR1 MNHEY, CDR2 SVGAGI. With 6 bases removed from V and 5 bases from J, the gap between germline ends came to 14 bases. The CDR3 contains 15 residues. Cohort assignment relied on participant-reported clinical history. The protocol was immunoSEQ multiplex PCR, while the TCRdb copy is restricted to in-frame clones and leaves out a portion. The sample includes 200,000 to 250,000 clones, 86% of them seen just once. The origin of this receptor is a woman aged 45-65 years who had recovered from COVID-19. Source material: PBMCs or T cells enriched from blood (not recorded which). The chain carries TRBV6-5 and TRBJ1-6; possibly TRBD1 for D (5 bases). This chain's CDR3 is CASRRTQGNNSPLHF. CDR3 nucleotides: TGTGCCAGCAGACGAACGCAGGGAAATAATTCACCCCTCCACTTT.